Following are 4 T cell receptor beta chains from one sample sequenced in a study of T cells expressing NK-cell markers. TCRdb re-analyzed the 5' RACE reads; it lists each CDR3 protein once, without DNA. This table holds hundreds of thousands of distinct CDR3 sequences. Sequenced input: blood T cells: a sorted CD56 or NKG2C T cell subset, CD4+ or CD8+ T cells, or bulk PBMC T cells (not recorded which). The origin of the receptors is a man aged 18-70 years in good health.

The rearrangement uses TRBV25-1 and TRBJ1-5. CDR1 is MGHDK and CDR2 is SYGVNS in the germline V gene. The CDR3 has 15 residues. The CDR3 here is CASSESAGVNQPQHF.

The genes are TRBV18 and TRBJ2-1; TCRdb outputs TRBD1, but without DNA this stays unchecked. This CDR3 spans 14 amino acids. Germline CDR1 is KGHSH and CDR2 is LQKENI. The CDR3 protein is CASSRASSYNEQFF.

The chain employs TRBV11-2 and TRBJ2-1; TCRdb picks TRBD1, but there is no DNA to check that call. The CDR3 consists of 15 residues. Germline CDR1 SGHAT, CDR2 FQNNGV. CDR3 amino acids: CASSWDRATYNEQFF.

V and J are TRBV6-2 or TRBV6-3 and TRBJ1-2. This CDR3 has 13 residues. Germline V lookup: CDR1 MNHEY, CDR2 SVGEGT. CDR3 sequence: CASSFTDDYGYTF.